The 31 T cell receptor beta chains below were found in one sample sequenced in a study of T cells after yellow fever vaccination (dated by TCRdb to the late 2010s). Explained via the paper, the treatment or condition label denotes: live attenuated yellow fever vaccine strain. Libraries were made using 5' RACE. Sequencing was performed on an Illumina NovaSeq 6000. TCRdb reworked the public reads: Q25 trimming with fastp, MiXCR clone assembly, productive beta chains retained. Each entry is one CDR3 protein sequence, shown with its most common DNA and genes. The sample contains 200,000 to 250,000 distinct CDR3 sequences, approximately 3.3% of them found a single time. 3.2% of the sample is taken by the ten largest. The source was CD4+ T cells sorted from PBMCs, collected 10 days after the yellow fever booster vaccination. The receptors stem from a man between 18 and 29 years old who received the YFV17D yellow fever vaccine.

In its sample, this clonotype was seen many times. The CDR3 is CASSFLLQPLFF. In nucleotides, the CDR3 is TGTGCCAGTAGTTTTCTCCTACAGCCACTGTTTTTT. The rearrangement links TRBV19 to TRBJ1-4; D call uncertain. The CDR3 sequence is 12 residues long. The V gene lost 5 bases and the J gene lost 13 bases, with 14 bases spanning the gap. CDR1 and CDR2 (germline): LNHDA, SQIVND (reference sequence). Complete variable domain (other parts from reference TRBV19 and TRBJ1-4): DGGITQSPKYLFRKEGQNVTLSCEQNLNHDAMYWYRQDPGQGLRLIYYSQIVNDFQKGDIAEGYSVSREKKESFPLTVTSAQKNPTAFYLCASSFLLQPLFFGSGTQLSVL.

The table lists this clonotype with many counts. The V and J genes are TRBV10-3 and TRBJ2-5, with D unresolved. Germline V lookup: CDR1 ENHRY, CDR2 SYGVKD. The ends were cut back, 4 bases at V and 1 base at J, with 7 bases in the middle. This CDR3 region has 13 residues. This chain's CDR3 is CAISVEFQETQYF. As DNA, the CDR3 is TGTGCCATCAGTGTCGAATTCCAAGAGACCCAGTACTTC.

This chain joins TRBV7-3 and TRBJ2-1; perhaps TRBD2 as D (7 bases). The CDR3 is made up of 14 amino acids. Looked up from germline, CDR1 is SGHTA and CDR2 is FQGTGA. Between the trimmed V and J ends, which lost 4 bases and 10 bases, there was a span of 17 bases. The CDR3 DNA is TGTGCCAGCAGCTCCGCCCAGGGGAGGGGGGAGCAGTTCTTC. It encodes CASSSAQGRGEQFF.

This chain uses TRBV4-2 with TRBJ2-7; no firm D call. In germline, CDR1 is LGHNA, CDR2 YNFKEQ. Trimming cost V 1 base and J 6 bases, with 7 bases left between them. The CDR3 is made up of 12 amino acids. DNA of the CDR3: TGTGCCAGCAGCCAAGTTGACGGCGAGCAGTACTTC. Its protein is CASSQVDGEQYF.

This clonotype was seen many times. This chain connects TRBV5-1 to TRBJ2-1, with D hard to call. CDR1 is SGHRS, CDR2 YFSETQ, per germline. V dropped 1 base and J dropped 9 bases, with 17 bases sitting between them. The CDR3 has 15 amino acids. The CDR3 DNA reads as TGCGCCAGCAGCTTGACCGGGCCGCCCTACGGTGAGCAGTTCTTC. Translated, it gives CASSLTGPPYGEQFF.

This clonotype was seen repeatedly, ten times or more. The chain employs TRBV5-1 and TRBJ2-4, with D possibly being TRBD1 (5 bases). Trimming shortened V by 0 bases and J by 0 bases, and 10 bases separated the two germline ends. The CDR3 consists of 16 residues. Per the germline V gene, CDR1 is SGHRS and CDR2 is YFSETQ. Here the CDR3 DNA reads TGCGCCAGCAGCTTGGTGGGGCGGATAGCCAAAAACATTCAGTACTTC. Translating it yields CASSLVGRIAKNIQYF.

This clonotype occurred many times. The chain joins TRBV5-1 to TRBJ2-3, with D maybe TRBD1 (5 bases). CDR1 and CDR2 (germline): SGHRS, YFSETQ. The CDR3 is 16 residues long. Trimming pared 0 bases from V and 0 bases from J, leaving 11 bases between. In DNA, the CDR3 is TGCGCCAGCAGCTTGGCCGACAGTCCCAGCACAGATACGCAGTATTTT. It is translated as CASSLADSPSTDTQYF.

This clonotype occurred a few times. The rearrangement links TRBV6-5 to TRBJ2-5; TRBD1 agrees at 7 bases. Germline loops: CDR1 MNHEY, CDR2 SVGAGI. Trimming at V came to 6 bases and at J to 5 bases, leaving 3 bases not matched to a gene. The CDR3 is 12 amino acids. CDR3 residues: CASRQGMETQYF. CDR3 nucleotides: TGTGCCAGCAGACAGGGGATGGAGACCCAGTACTTC.

The chain recombines TRBV5-4 with TRBJ1-2; D not certain. The germline V gene has CDR1 SGHNT and CDR2 YYREEE (reference sequence). V lost 2 bases and J lost 8, with 19 bases in between. There are 15 residues in the CDR3. The CDR3 DNA sequence: TGTGCCAGCAGCTTTGAAACCGGGCGGGGAACGGGCTACACCTTC. Protein sequence: CASSFETGRGTGYTF.

The chain links TRBV7-9 to TRBJ2-1, with a tentative D call TRBD2 (5 bases). The CDR3 length is 13 residues. Trimming pared 5 bases from V and 6 bases from J, leaving 11 bases between. Germline loops: CDR1 SEHNR, CDR2 FQNEAQ (reference sequence). This CDR3 reads CASSQSGVNEQFF. The CDR3 DNA reads TGTGCCAGCAGCCAAAGCGGAGTCAATGAGCAGTTCTTC.

The chain joins TRBV20-1 to TRBJ2-4, with D uncertain. V was shortened by 3 bases and J by 0 bases, with 6 bases between the two germline ends. The CDR3 sequence is 13 residues long. Germline lookup yields CDR1 DFQATT and CDR2 SNEGSKA (reference sequence). The CDR3 region has the DNA TGCAGTGCTAGCCTACTAGCCAAAAACATTCAGTACTTC. Protein: CSASLLAKNIQYF.

This clonotype was observed at least ten times. V gene TRBV20-1 combines with J gene TRBJ1-1; D is uncertain. The CDR3 totals 13 residues. V was clipped by 3 bases and J by 3 bases, with 11 bases between them. The V gene's germline CDR1 is DFQATT and CDR2 SNEGSKA (reference sequence). The CDR3 coding sequence is TGCAGTGCTAGGGCGGCGGTGGACACTGAAGCTTTCTTT. As protein: CSARAAVDTEAFF.

V is TRBV5-1 and J is TRBJ2-7; either TRBD1 or TRBD2 may fit D (5 bases each). The CDR3 consists of 14 residues. Trimming cost V 1 base and J 5 bases, with 13 bases left between them. Germline loops: CDR1 SGHRS, CDR2 YFSETQ. CDR3 DNA sequence: TGCGCCAGCAGCTTGTCGGGGCAATATGACGAGCAGTACGTC. It yields the protein CASSLSGQYDEQYV.

This clonotype came up many times. V and J are TRBV4-1 and TRBJ2-3; D possibly corresponds to TRBD2 (6 bases). CDR3 size: 16 residues. V was clipped by 4 bases and J by 2 bases, with 16 bases between them. CDR1 is MGHRA, CDR2 YSYEKL, per germline. The CDR3 coding sequence is TGCGCCAGCAGCCGGACGGGACTTCCCAACACAGATACGCAGTATTTT. Protein product: CASSRTGLPNTDTQYF.

This clonotype appeared many times. V is TRBV7-2 and J is TRBJ2-7; D is possibly TRBD2 (6 bases). The ends were cut back, 5 bases at V and 7 bases at J, with 15 bases in the middle. The CDR3 spans 13 residues. Germline loops: CDR1 SGHTA, CDR2 FQGNSA. CDR3 bases: TGTGCCAGCAGCGCACGGCGGGGCGGTGAGCAGTACTTC. It is translated as CASSARRGGEQYF.

The chain joins TRBV29-1 to TRBJ2-1; D possibly corresponds to TRBD1 (6 bases). With 4 bases removed from V and 6 bases from J, the gap between germline ends came to 16 bases. The CDR3 is 14 residues long. Per germline, CDR1 SQVTM and CDR2 ANQGSEA. The CDR3 protein is CSVGRAGVSNEQFF. The CDR3, as DNA: TGCAGCGTTGGCCGGGCAGGGGTTTCCAATGAGCAGTTCTTC.

J is TRBJ2-5 and V is TRBV20-1; 9 positions match TRBD2. The J segment lost 4 bases and the V segment lost 0 bases, leaving 12 bases of the junction unmatched. Germline CDR1 and CDR2: DFQATT and SNEGSKA (reference sequence). The CDR3 totals 17 residues. CDR3 in DNA: TGCAGTGCTAGAGATCCGTCGGGCGGGGGGGCCCGAGAGACCCAGTACTTC. As protein: CSARDPSGGGARETQYF.

The chain uses TRBV7-9 and TRBJ2-3; D gene unclear. The CDR3 runs 14 residues. Germline lookup yields CDR1 SEHNR and CDR2 FQNEAQ (reference sequence). Trimming pared 4 bases from V and 1 base from J, leaving 9 bases between. CDR3 amino acids: CASSSDWGTDTQYF. CDR3 nucleotide sequence: TGTGCCAGCAGCTCCGACTGGGGCACAGATACGCAGTATTTT.

This clonotype was seen only a few times. The chain links TRBV6-1 to TRBJ2-2; D might be TRBD1 or TRBD2, each matching 5 bases. CDR3 length: 14 residues. V dropped 4 bases and J dropped 6 bases, with 12 bases sitting between them. CDR1 and CDR2 from the germline V gene are MNHNS and SASEGT. CDR3 nucleotides: TGTGCCAGCAGTGCGATGGGACGGGCCGGGGAGCTGTTTTTT. Protein: CASSAMGRAGELFF.

This clonotype was recorded many times. The chain is built from TRBV2 and TRBJ2-2; 10 nucleotides match TRBD2. CDR1 SNHLY and CDR2 FYNNEI come from the germline V gene. This CDR3 comprises 18 residues. The J segment lost 7 bases and the V segment lost 0 bases, leaving 11 bases of the junction unmatched. CDR3 amino acids: CASSEALRASGGFGELFF. The CDR3 DNA follows: TGTGCCAGCAGTGAAGCGCTTCGGGCTAGCGGGGGCTTCGGGGAGCTGTTTTTT. The full variable domain, rest sourced from reference TRBV2 and TRBJ2-2, is EPEVTQTPSHQVTQMGQEVILRCVPISNHLYFYWYRQILGQKVEFLVSFYNNEISEKSEIFDDQFSVERPDGSNFTLKIRSTKLEDSAMYFCASSEALRASGGFGELFFGEGSRLTVL.

This clonotype appeared a few times. The chain links TRBV7-2 to TRBJ2-5, with TRBD2 as a possible D gene (6 bases). The V and J ends lost 0 bases and 9 bases respectively, with 14 bases between them. The length of the CDR3 is 14 residues. Germline V gives CDR1 SGHTA, CDR2 FQGNSA. The CDR3 bases are TGTGCCAGCAGCTTAGCGGGACTGCTCGGTTCCCAGTACTTC. As protein: CASSLAGLLGSQYF.

This clonotype was found many times. Relative to the germline gene, one junction end is altered; a read error may explain this. The chain is built from TRBV10-3 and TRBJ2-6; D gene unclear. The CDR3 has 13 residues. Germline CDR1 is ENHRY and CDR2 is SYGVKD. CDR3: CAIRESGANVLTF. The CDR3 DNA is TGTGCCATCAGGGAGTCGGGGGCCAACGTCCTGACTTTC.

This clonotype was picked up many times. The chain carries TRBV5-1 and TRBJ2-7; TRBD1 agrees at 10 bases. The CDR3 runs to 13 residues. CDR1 SGHRS and CDR2 YFSETQ come from the germline V gene. With V trimmed by 9 bases and J by 6 bases, 9 bases remained unmatched. The CDR3 nucleotides read TGCGCCACCGGGACAGGGGTGTTTAGCGAGCAGTACTTC. Translated, it gives CATGTGVFSEQYF.

This chain connects TRBV4-2 to TRBJ2-2; 9 nucleotides agree with TRBD2. The V segment lost 7 bases and the J segment 6 bases; nucleotides outside the gene matches: 18. The CDR3 has 18 amino acids. In germline, CDR1 is LGHNA, CDR2 YNFKEQ. CDR3 nucleotide sequence: TGTGCCAGCACCCGAGATTACCTTAGCGGGGGTCGTTCCGGGGAGCTGTTTTTT. Protein: CASTRDYLSGGRSGELFF.

This clonotype was found many times. The gene calls are TRBV20-1 and TRBJ2-3; weak D call: TRBD2 (7 bases). The germline CDR1 and CDR2 sequences are DFQATT and SNEGSKA (reference sequence). CDR3 length equals 15 residues. V lost 5 bases to trimming and J lost 6 bases, with 21 bases between them. The CDR3 DNA reads as TGCAGTGCTTTCCGGGGCGGGGGCCTGGGCGATACGCAGTATTTT. The encoded protein is CSAFRGGGLGDTQYF.

At least ten counts were recorded for this clonotype. The J gene is TRBJ2-2, the V gene TRBV12-3 or TRBV12-4; tentatively, D is TRBD1 (6 bases). V lost 6 bases and J lost 7, with 12 bases in between. There are 13 residues in the CDR3. The DNA of the CDR3 is TGTGCCAGCAGGGGGGCTGTAGGCGGGGAGCTGTTTTTT. Its translation is CASRGAVGGELFF.

Only a few counts were recorded for this clonotype. The V and J genes are TRBV20-1 and TRBJ2-1; 13 bases map to TRBD2. Germline CDR1 reads DFQATT; CDR2 reads SNEGSKA (reference sequence). The CDR3 spans 15 residues. V was clipped by 1 base and J by 4 bases; unmatched bases: 1. The CDR3 DNA is TGCAGTGCTAGAGCGACTAGCGGGGGGTACAATGAGCAGTTCTTC. Encoded protein: CSARATSGGYNEQFF.

The table lists this clonotype with many counts. The gene calls are TRBV29-1 and TRBJ2-1, with D perhaps matching TRBD1 (7 bases). Deletions cut 5 bases from V and 4 bases from J, with 15 bases between. The CDR3 sequence is 14 residues long. Germline V gene lookup returns CDR1 SQVTM and CDR2 ANQGSEA. The CDR3, as DNA: TGCAGCGTTAGGGCCAGGGGGGAATACAATGAGCAGTTCTTC. It translates to CSVRARGEYNEQFF.

This clonotype turned up a few times. This sequence joins TRBV14 and TRBJ1-2; D not resolved. Germline CDR1 reads SGHDN; CDR2 reads FVKESK. Trimming took off 0 bases at V and 4 bases at J, with 9 bases between the two ends. The CDR3 length is 14 residues. As DNA, the CDR3 is TGTGCCAGCAGCCAAGACCGGGTTCGCTATGGCTACACCTTC. This gives the protein CASSQDRVRYGYTF.

This clonotype has a count of ten or more. The rearrangement links TRBV29-1 to TRBJ2-3; 7 bases are shared with TRBD1. The V and J ends lost 5 bases and 5 bases, in that order; junction bases with no gene match: 7. The CDR3 consists of 13 residues. In germline, CDR1 is SQVTM, CDR2 ANQGSEA. CDR3 loop: CSVSTGPGDTQYF. The CDR3 DNA sequence: TGCAGCGTTTCGACAGGGCCCGGAGATACGCAGTATTTT.

This rearrangement joins TRBV20-1 to TRBJ1-2, with D perhaps matching TRBD1 (6 bases). Germline V CDR1 and CDR2: DFQATT, SNEGSKA (reference sequence). The CDR3 is made up of 13 amino acids. V was cut by 4 bases and J by 7 bases, with 16 bases left in between. CDR3 DNA sequence: TGCAGTGCTATAGTGCGAGGGGGGCTTGGCTACACCTTC. Protein product: CSAIVRGGLGYTF.